This passage covers 24 T cell receptor beta chains from one sample sequenced in a study of T-cell reconstitution after alpha-beta-depleted transplantation in children. Unique molecular identifiers were used to barcode this TCRbeta library. One entry per CDR3 protein results from TCRdb running MiXCR on the PCR reads. The sample shows about a million distinct CDR3 sequences, 25% to 35% of them seen only once. The input for sequencing was PBMCs, mostly from graft donor cells, taken 360 days after TCRalphabeta/CD19-depleted stem cell transplant. These receptors were collected from a boy in the first two years of life who had a stem cell transplant for SCID, so the T cells may come from the graft donor.

CDR3 nucleotide sequence: TGTGCCAGCAGTTTAAGTCTCCTAGCGGGGGGGCCGGGAAATGAGCAGTTCTTC. Encoded protein: CASSLSLLAGGPGNEQFF. This chain connects TRBV12-3 or TRBV12-4 to TRBJ2-1, with TRBD2 matching over 12 bases. V shed 2 bases and J 7 bases; nucleotides not matched to a gene: 12. This CDR3 contains 18 residues.

The chain links TRBV15 to TRBJ2-3; D unclear. Trimming stripped 0 bases from V and 2 bases from J, with 12 bases between. The length of the CDR3 is 16 residues. Germline CDR1 reads LNHNV; CDR2 reads YYDKDF (reference sequence). CDR3 loop: CATSRDTVHPTDTQYF. For the CDR3, the DNA is TGTGCCACCAGCAGAGATACTGTACATCCCACAGATACGCAGTATTTT.

V gene TRBV20-1 combines with J gene TRBJ1-3; possibly TRBD1 for D (5 bases). Germline CDR1 reads DFQATT; CDR2 reads SNEGSKA (reference sequence). V dropped 2 bases and J dropped 0 bases, with 14 bases sitting between them. The CDR3 totals 16 residues. The CDR3 nucleotides are TGCAGTGCTAGATCCCGGGGGGGACTCTCTGGAAACACCATATATTTT. The encoded protein is CSARSRGGLSGNTIYF.

This clonotype turned up a few times. The rearrangement uses TRBV12-3 or TRBV12-4 and TRBJ2-3; 7 bases match TRBD2. The ends lost 6 bases at V and 6 bases at J; junction bases unmatched: 6. The CDR3 spans 13 residues. The CDR3 region is CASSPSGIDTQYF. The CDR3 DNA follows: TGTGCCAGCAGCCCGAGCGGGATCGATACGCAGTATTTT.

This clonotype showed up just a few times. The CDR3 bases are TGCAGCGTCCGAAACGGGACAGGGGGCGCTGGGAATTCACCCCTCCACTTT. It translates to CSVRNGTGGAGNSPLHF. V gene TRBV29-1 combines with J gene TRBJ1-6; 12 bases fit TRBD1. J gave up 7 bases and V 6 bases, and 13 bases lay outside the gene matches. Per the germline V gene, CDR1 is SQVTM and CDR2 is ANQGSEA. The CDR3 covers 17 residues.

This clonotype was seen a handful of times. CDR3 DNA sequence: TGTGCCATCAGTGAGGGGACTAGCGGGAGAGAGACCCAGTACTTC. This translates into CAISEGTSGRETQYF. The V and J genes are TRBV10-3 and TRBJ2-5; 14 bases match TRBD2. The CDR3 is made up of 15 amino acids. Germline V gene sequence: CDR1 ENHRY, CDR2 SYGVKD. The V gene end was trimmed by 2 bases and the J gene end by 4 bases; junction bases not matched to a gene: 0.

A single count supports this clonotype. This chain links TRBV5-1 with TRBJ2-3; D is possibly TRBD1 or TRBD2 (5 bases each). Germline CDR1 reads SGHRS; CDR2 reads YFSETQ. This CDR3 spans 14 amino acids. The V gene lost 6 bases and the J gene lost 0 bases, with 11 bases spanning the gap. Here the CDR3 reads CASKYGGSTDTQYF. The CDR3 DNA reads as TGCGCCAGCAAATATGGGGGTAGCACAGATACGCAGTATTTT.

This clonotype was seen more than once but under ten times. This chain uses TRBV5-1 with TRBJ1-2; D call uncertain. The CDR3 totals 14 residues. The germline CDR1 and CDR2 sequences are SGHRS and YFSETQ. V was trimmed by 0 bases and J by 2 bases, leaving 8 bases between them. This chain's CDR3 is CASSLGPLNYGYTF. CDR3 DNA sequence: TGCGCCAGCAGCTTGGGGCCTCTGAACTATGGCTACACCTTC.

This clonotype was found many times. The chain joins TRBV18 to TRBJ2-2; 9 bases are a match to TRBD2. The CDR3 sequence is 17 residues long. V trimming: 6 bases; J trimming: 2 bases; junction bases outside the gene matches: 10. Germline V gives CDR1 KGHSH, CDR2 LQKENI. CDR3 loop: CASSTGTSYLNTGELFF. In DNA, the CDR3 is TGTGCCAGCTCGACCGGGACTAGCTACCTAAACACCGGGGAGCTGTTTTTT.

The V call is TRBV7-2, the J call TRBJ2-7, with D unresolved. V was cut by 2 bases and J by 1 base, with 12 bases left in between. The CDR3 loop spans 15 amino acids. The V gene's germline CDR1 is SGHTA and CDR2 FQGNSA. CDR3 bases: TGTGCCAGCAGCTTAACAACTAAACCATCCTACGAGCAGTACTTC. It encodes CASSLTTKPSYEQYF.

This rearrangement joins TRBV7-8 to TRBJ2-5, with TRBD1 matching 7 bases. This CDR3 contains 14 residues. Germline values: CDR1 SGHVS, CDR2 FQNEAQ. V gave up 4 bases and J gave up 0 bases; unmatched junction bases: 2. This CDR3 reads CASSSGQDQETQYF. CDR3 coding DNA: TGTGCCAGCAGCTCTGGACAGGACCAAGAGACCCAGTACTTC.

The table lists this clonotype with a few counts. V gene TRBV12-3 or TRBV12-4 combines with J gene TRBJ1-5; possibly TRBD1 for D (6 bases). This CDR3 is 15 amino acids long. The V and J ends lost 6 bases and 5 bases respectively, with 17 bases between them. DNA of the CDR3: TGTGCCAGCAGCCGCGACAGGTCCTCTTATCAGCCCCAGCATTTT. Translation gives CASSRDRSSYQPQHF.

This clonotype has a handful of counts. The chain recombines TRBV20-1 with TRBJ1-1, with D perhaps matching TRBD1 (5 bases). Germline CDR1 and CDR2: DFQATT and SNEGSKA (reference sequence). The CDR3 covers 13 residues. Trimming removed 1 base at V and 6 bases at J, with 12 bases between. CDR3 in amino acids: CSARGDGISEAFF. Here the CDR3 DNA reads TGCAGTGCTAGAGGGGACGGTATATCTGAAGCTTTCTTT.

This chain connects TRBV5-4 to TRBJ1-4, with TRBD1 identical over 9 bases. The CDR3 consists of 15 residues. Germline trimming cut 4 bases from V and 2 bases from J; bases unmatched to any gene: 3. Germline assignment: CDR1 SGHNT and CDR2 YYREEE (reference sequence). CDR3 sequence reads: CASSPTGGTNEKLFF. CDR3 nucleotide sequence: TGTGCCAGCAGCCCGACAGGGGGTACTAATGAAAAACTGTTTTTT.

This clonotype was observed many times. The J gene is TRBJ2-1, the V gene TRBV29-1, with D perhaps TRBD1 or TRBD2 (6 bases each). The CDR3 loop spans 12 amino acids. Germline V gene lookup returns CDR1 SQVTM and CDR2 ANQGSEA. Trimming took off 3 bases at V and 10 bases at J, with 13 bases between the two ends. CDR3 DNA: TGCAGCGTTGATGGGGGGCGCCGAGAGCAGTTCTTC. Its protein is CSVDGGRREQFF.

This clonotype was detected a few times. The chain combines TRBV6-5 with TRBJ2-5, with unresolved D. Germline V gives CDR1 MNHEY, CDR2 SVGAGI. The CDR3 runs 11 residues. The V and J ends lost 6 bases and 7 bases respectively, with 9 bases between them. The CDR3 DNA reads as TGTGCCAGCAGGACTCCAGGGACCCAGTACTTC. Its translation: CASRTPGTQYF.

This clonotype appeared a few times. The gene calls are TRBV29-1 and TRBJ1-2; D perhaps matches TRBD1 (5 bases). In germline, CDR1 is SQVTM, CDR2 ANQGSEA. The CDR3 contains 16 residues. Trimming stripped 1 base from V and 5 bases from J, with 20 bases between. The chain's CDR3 is CSVEGRALQATYGYTF. Here the CDR3 DNA reads TGCAGCGTTGAAGGCAGGGCTCTTCAGGCTACTTATGGCTACACCTTC.

The table lists this clonotype with a few counts. The gene calls are TRBV7-6 and TRBJ1-3; no reliable D call. CDR3 length: 16 amino acids. Per germline, CDR1 SGHVS and CDR2 FNYEAQ. V was clipped by 4 bases and J by 2 bases, with 15 bases between them. The chain's CDR3 is CASSSAPRATGNTIYF. For the CDR3, the DNA is TGTGCCAGCAGCTCAGCACCGAGGGCGACTGGAAACACCATATATTTT.

This clonotype was seen a few times. This chain connects TRBV20-1 to TRBJ2-5; 10 nucleotides match TRBD2. The CDR3 consists of 15 residues. Trimming removed 7 bases from V and 1 base from J; junction bases left unmatched: 9. Looked up from germline, CDR1 is DFQATT and CDR2 is SNEGSKA (reference sequence). The CDR3 DNA sequence: TGCAGTGTCCTACTAGCGGGGCGCGTCCAAGAGACCCAGTACTTC. Residues: CSVLLAGRVQETQYF.

This rearrangement joins TRBV7-6 to TRBJ2-1, with TRBD2 as a possible D gene (6 bases). This CDR3 is built from 16 residues. Germline-derived CDR1 and CDR2 are SGHVS and FNYEAQ. V lost 1 base and J lost 5, with 15 bases in between. CDR3 in DNA: TGTGCCAGCAGCTTAGGTGGCGGGGCTTTAGACAATGAGCAGTTCTTC. Amino acids: CASSLGGGALDNEQFF.

This chain uses TRBV10-3 with TRBJ2-5; no clear D gene. Trimming took 2 bases from V and 1 from J, leaving 11 bases between them. Germline V gives CDR1 ENHRY, CDR2 SYGVKD. This CDR3 is built from 15 residues. The CDR3 bases are TGTGCCATCAGTGAGATTCCGAACCCCCAAGAGACCCAGTACTTC. Its protein is CAISEIPNPQETQYF.

The chain employs TRBV12-3 or TRBV12-4 and TRBJ1-5, with D unresolved. There are 15 residues in the CDR3. Trimming removed 3 bases from V and 4 bases from J, with 13 bases in between. As DNA, the CDR3 is TGTGCCAGCAGTTTGCGTCCGCTCGCTAATCAGCCCCAGCATTTT. Translated: CASSLRPLANQPQHF.

This CDR3 reads CASSFSSVGYEQYF. CDR3 DNA sequence: TGTGCCAGCAGTTTCAGTTCCGTTGGCTACGAGCAGTACTTC. The gene calls are TRBV12-3 or TRBV12-4 and TRBJ2-7; D is undetermined. The CDR3 runs to 14 residues. Trimming removed 3 bases at V and 3 bases at J, with 12 bases between.

This clonotype came up a few times. The chain couples TRBV7-6 to TRBJ2-3, with TRBD1 as a possible D gene (5 bases). Germline-derived CDR1 and CDR2 are SGHVS and FNYEAQ. The CDR3 totals 15 residues. Trimming cost V 4 bases and J 3 bases, with 14 bases left between them. The CDR3 protein is CASSSGAEKTDTQYF. Written as DNA, the CDR3 is TGTGCCAGCAGCTCTGGGGCGGAGAAAACAGATACGCAGTATTTT.